Shown below are 15 T cell receptor beta chains from a single sample sequenced in a study of graft-versus-host responses after intestinal transplantation. Libraries were prepared by immunoSEQ multiplex PCR; TCRdb keeps only in-frame clonotypes and omits some of them. The sample has fewer than 85,000 clones; under 90% are singletons. Their antigen targets remain unknown. The sample consisted of unstimulated CD4+ T cells sorted from spleen or lymph node cells, taken before transplant. Receptors originate from a human donor who was the organ donor for an intestinal transplant.

This chain uses TRBV11-3 with TRBJ1-2, with a possible D match to TRBD1 (5 bases). The CDR3 loop spans 13 amino acids. Between the trimmed V and J ends, which lost 5 bases and 8 bases, there was a span of 15 bases. Germline-derived CDR1 and CDR2 are SGHNT and YENEEA. The CDR3 region is CASSAQSGMGYTF. CDR3 nucleotide sequence: TGTGCCAGCAGCGCACAATCAGGGATGGGCTACACCTTC.

This clone has only a few counts. The rearrangement joins TRBV4-1 to TRBJ2-5; TRBD2 aligns across 8 bases. With V trimmed by 4 bases and J by 4 bases, 11 bases remained unmatched. Germline values: CDR1 MGHRA, CDR2 YSYEKL. The CDR3 consists of 16 residues. CDR3 nucleotide sequence: TGCGCCAGCAGCCGCTTTGACGGGGGGGCTAGAGAGACCCAGTACTTC. It yields the protein CASSRFDGGARETQYF.

The J gene is TRBJ2-7, the V gene TRBV18; 10 positions agree with TRBD2. J lost 6 bases, V lost 1 base, and 6 bases had no gene match. Germline V gives CDR1 KGHSH, CDR2 LQKENI. The CDR3 runs 15 residues. CDR3 sequence: CASSPRSAGGSEQYV. Here the CDR3 DNA reads TGTGCCAGCTCACCACGATCAGCGGGGGGGTCCGAGCAGTACGTC.

The CDR3 protein is CASSFDRGRSEKLFF. In DNA form, the CDR3 reads TGTGCCAGCAGCTTCGACAGGGGGAGGAGTGAAAAACTGTTTTTT. The chain has TRBV7-2 and TRBJ1-4, with 9 bases identical to TRBD1. Germline V gives CDR1 SGHTA, CDR2 FQGNSA. The junction had 6 bases not matched to a gene; V was cut back by 3 bases and J by 7 bases. This CDR3 region has 15 residues.

The chain carries TRBV5-6 and TRBJ2-7; weak D call: TRBD1 (6 bases). The CDR3 covers 17 residues. CDR1 is SGHDT and CDR2 is YYEEEE in the germline V gene. V dropped 4 bases and J dropped 0 bases, with 20 bases sitting between them. The CDR3 nucleotides are TGTGCCAGCAGCGGCTACGACAGGACCCTCAGCTCCTACGAGCAGTACGTC. Translation gives CASSGYDRTLSSYEQYV.

This rearrangement joins TRBV7-2 to TRBJ2-3; possible D gene TRBD1, 5 bases. CDR3 length: 14 amino acids. CDR1 and CDR2 from the germline V gene are SGHTA and FQGNSA. Deletions cut 3 bases from V and 3 bases from J, with 10 bases between. The CDR3 region has the DNA TGTGCCAGCAGCTTCACCAGGGCAACAGATACGCAGTATTTT. Translated: CASSFTRATDTQYF. Looking up the rest from reference TRBV7-2 and TRBJ2-3 gives the full variable domain: GAGVSQSPSNKVTEKGKDVELRCDPISGHTALYWYRQSLGQGLEFLIYFQGNSAPDKSGLPSDRFSAERTGGSVSTLTIQRTQQEDSAVYLCASSFTRATDTQYFGPGTRLTVL.

This chain connects TRBV29-1 to TRBJ2-3; maybe TRBD1 (5 bases). Germline CDR1 reads SQVTM; CDR2 reads ANQGSEA. V gave up 7 bases and J gave up 3 bases, with 11 bases separating them. The CDR3 totals 12 residues. CDR3 nucleotide sequence: TGCAGCGCCGAAAGGGGTACAGATACGCAGTATTTT. This encodes CSAERGTDTQYF.

The chain employs TRBV6-5 and TRBJ2-5, with D possibly TRBD1 on 5 matching bases. Trimming removed 0 bases at V and 3 bases at J, with 5 bases between. This CDR3 has 13 amino acids. Per germline, CDR1 MNHEY and CDR2 SVGAGI. The CDR3 DNA is TGTGCCAGCAGTTACTCAGGGGAAGAGACCCAGTACTTC. Translated: CASSYSGEETQYF.

The CDR3 reads CASSEPWVAGGRETQYF. In DNA form, the CDR3 reads TGTGCCAGCAGTGAACCGTGGGTAGCGGGGGGGCGGGAGACCCAGTACTTC. This rearrangement joins TRBV2 to TRBJ2-5, with 11 bases lining up with TRBD2. Germline V gene sequence: CDR1 SNHLY, CDR2 FYNNEI. CDR3 length: 17 amino acids. J lost 5 bases, V lost 2 bases, and 10 bases had no gene match.

V usage is TRBV9 and J usage is TRBJ1-1; D may be TRBD1 (6 bases). The CDR3 loop spans 14 amino acids. V gave up 1 base and J gave up 4 bases, with 11 bases separating them. The germline V gene encodes CDR1 SGDLS and CDR2 YYNGEE. The CDR3 coding sequence is TGTGCCAGCAGCGTATCGCCAGGGGTCACTGAAGCTTTCTTT. This sequence encodes CASSVSPGVTEAFF.

The chain has TRBV9 and TRBJ2-5; the match to TRBD1 covers 9 bases. The J segment lost 2 bases and the V segment lost 0 bases, leaving 8 bases of the junction unmatched. The CDR3 covers 17 residues. Germline CDR1 reads SGDLS; CDR2 reads YYNGEE. This CDR3 reads CASSVGGQGLGQETQYF. The CDR3 region has the DNA TGTGCCAGCAGCGTAGGGGGACAGGGCCTAGGACAAGAGACCCAGTACTTC.

The chain couples TRBV29-1 to TRBJ1-2; D not certain. V lost 2 bases and J 7 bases, leaving 23 bases between the germline ends. Germline values: CDR1 SQVTM, CDR2 ANQGSEA. The CDR3 covers 16 residues. The DNA for the CDR3 is TGCAGCGTTGAATACGAAGGTGCGAGGAGTCGAATTGGCTACACCTTC. Translating gives CSVEYEGARSRIGYTF.

This clone was recorded a few times. J is TRBJ2-3 and V is TRBV18, with a weak D call TRBD1 (6 bases). Trimming removed 1 base from V and 4 bases from J, with 6 bases in between. CDR3 length equals 13 residues. From germline, CDR1 is KGHSH and CDR2 LQKENI. The CDR3 DNA follows: TGTGCCAGCTCACCACAGGGGGCAGATACGCAGTATTTT. It encodes CASSPQGADTQYF.

CDR3 in amino acids: CASSVRGGSQETQYF. CDR3 nucleotide sequence: TGCGCCAGCAGTGTAAGGGGGGGGAGCCAAGAGACCCAGTACTTC. The chain joins TRBV10-1 to TRBJ2-5, with a possible D match to TRBD2 (7 bases). CDR3 length: 15 amino acids. V lost 4 bases to trimming and J lost 1 base, with 13 bases between them. From germline, CDR1 is WNHNN and CDR2 SYGVQD (reference sequence).

The CDR3 nucleotides read TGTGCCAGCAGTGAAGAGGGGACAGGGGTTCAGCCCCAGCATTTT. This sequence encodes CASSEEGTGVQPQHF. V and J are TRBV2 and TRBJ1-5, with 10 bases fitting TRBD1. V shed 1 base and J 6 bases; nucleotides not matched to a gene: 3. Germline values: CDR1 SNHLY, CDR2 FYNNEI. The length of the CDR3 is 15 residues. Using reference TRBV2 and TRBJ1-5 for the parts outside the CDR3, the full variable domain is EPEVTQTPSHQVTQMGQEVILRCVPISNHLYFYWYRQILGQKVEFLVSFYNNEISEKSEIFDDQFSVERPDGSNFTLKIRSTKLEDSAMYFCASSEEGTGVQPQHFGDGTRLSIL.